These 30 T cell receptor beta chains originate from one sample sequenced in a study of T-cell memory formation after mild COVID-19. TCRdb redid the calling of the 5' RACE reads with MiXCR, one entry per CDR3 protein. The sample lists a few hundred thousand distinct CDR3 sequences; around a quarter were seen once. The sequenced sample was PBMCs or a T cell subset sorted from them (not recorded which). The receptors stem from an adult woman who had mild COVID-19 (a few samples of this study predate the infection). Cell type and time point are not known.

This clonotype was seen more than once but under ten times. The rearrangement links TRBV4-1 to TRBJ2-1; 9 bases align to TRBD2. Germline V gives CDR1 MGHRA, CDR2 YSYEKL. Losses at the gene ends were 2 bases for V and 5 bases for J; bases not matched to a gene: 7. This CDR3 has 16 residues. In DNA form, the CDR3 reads TGCGCCAGCAGCCAACCCCTTAGCGGGAGAAACAATGAGCAGTTCTTC. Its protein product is CASSQPLSGRNNEQFF.

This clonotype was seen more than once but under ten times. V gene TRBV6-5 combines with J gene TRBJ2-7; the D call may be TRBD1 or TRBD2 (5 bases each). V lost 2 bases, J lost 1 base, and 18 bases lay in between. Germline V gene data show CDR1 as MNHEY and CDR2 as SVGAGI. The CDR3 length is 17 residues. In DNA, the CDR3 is TGTGCCAGCAGTTACACCACCGGGACCTCCTATTCCTACGAGCAGTACTTC. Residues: CASSYTTGTSYSYEQYF.

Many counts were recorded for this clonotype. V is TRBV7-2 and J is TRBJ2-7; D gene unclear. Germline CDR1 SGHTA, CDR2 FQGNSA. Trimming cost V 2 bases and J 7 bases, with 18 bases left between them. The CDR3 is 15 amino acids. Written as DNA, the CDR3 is TGTGCCAGCAGCTTAACTGCTCAATCCCGTAGGGAGCAGTACTTC. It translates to CASSLTAQSRREQYF. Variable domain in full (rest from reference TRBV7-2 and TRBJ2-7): GAGVSQSPSNKVTEKGKDVELRCDPISGHTALYWYRQSLGQGLEFLIYFQGNSAPDKSGLPSDRFSAERTGGSVSTLTIQRTQQEDSAVYLCASSLTAQSRREQYFGPGTRLTVT.

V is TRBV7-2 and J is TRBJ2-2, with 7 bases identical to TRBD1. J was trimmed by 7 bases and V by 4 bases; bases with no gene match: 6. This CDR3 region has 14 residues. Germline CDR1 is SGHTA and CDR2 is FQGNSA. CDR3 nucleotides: TGTGCCAGCAGCTCCGGGACAGCAAGCGGGGAGCTGTTTTTT. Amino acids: CASSSGTASGELFF.

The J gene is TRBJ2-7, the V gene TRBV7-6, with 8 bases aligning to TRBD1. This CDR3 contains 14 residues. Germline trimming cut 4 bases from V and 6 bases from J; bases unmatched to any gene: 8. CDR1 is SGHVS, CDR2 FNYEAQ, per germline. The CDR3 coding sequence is TGTGCCAGCAGCTCTGCAGGGGGCCCGGGCGAGCAGTACTTC. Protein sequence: CASSSAGGPGEQYF.

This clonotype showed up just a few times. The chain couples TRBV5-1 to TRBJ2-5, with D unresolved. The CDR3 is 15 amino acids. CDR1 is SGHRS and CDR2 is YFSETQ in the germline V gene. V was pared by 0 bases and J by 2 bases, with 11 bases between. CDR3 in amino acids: CASSLVVATQETQYF. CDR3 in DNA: TGCGCCAGCAGCTTGGTGGTAGCCACACAAGAGACCCAGTACTTC. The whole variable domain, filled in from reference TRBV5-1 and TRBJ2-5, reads KAGVTQTPRYLIKTRGQQVTLSCSPISGHRSVSWYQQTPGQGLQFLFEYFSETQRNKGNFPGRFSGRQFSNSRSEMNVSTLELGDSALYLCASSLVVATQETQYFGPGTRLLVL.

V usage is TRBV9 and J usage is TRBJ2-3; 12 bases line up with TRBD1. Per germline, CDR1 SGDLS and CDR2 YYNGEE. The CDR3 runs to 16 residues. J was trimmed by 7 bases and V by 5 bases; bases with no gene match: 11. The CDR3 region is CASREAGTGGVNTQYF. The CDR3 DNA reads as TGTGCCAGCAGGGAAGCCGGGACAGGGGGCGTGAATACGCAGTATTTT.

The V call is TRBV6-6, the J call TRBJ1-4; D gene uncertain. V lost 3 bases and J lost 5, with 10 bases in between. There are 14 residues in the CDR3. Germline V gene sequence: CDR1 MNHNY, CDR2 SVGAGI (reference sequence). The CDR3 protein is CASSYFDGNEKLFF. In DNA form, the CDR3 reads TGTGCCAGCAGTTATTTCGACGGGAATGAAAAACTGTTTTTT.

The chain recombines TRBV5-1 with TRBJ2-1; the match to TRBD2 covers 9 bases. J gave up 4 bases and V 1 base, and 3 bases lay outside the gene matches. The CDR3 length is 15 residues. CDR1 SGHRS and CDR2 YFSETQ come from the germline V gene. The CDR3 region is CASSLRAGGYNEQFF. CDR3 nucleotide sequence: TGCGCCAGCAGCTTGAGAGCGGGGGGTTACAATGAGCAGTTCTTC.

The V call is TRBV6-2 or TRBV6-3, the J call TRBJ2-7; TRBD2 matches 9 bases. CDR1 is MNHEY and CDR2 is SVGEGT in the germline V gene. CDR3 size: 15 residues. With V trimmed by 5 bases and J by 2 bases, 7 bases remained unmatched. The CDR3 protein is CASSDPSGTAYEQYF. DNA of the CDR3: TGTGCCAGCAGTGACCCTAGCGGGACGGCCTACGAGCAGTACTTC.

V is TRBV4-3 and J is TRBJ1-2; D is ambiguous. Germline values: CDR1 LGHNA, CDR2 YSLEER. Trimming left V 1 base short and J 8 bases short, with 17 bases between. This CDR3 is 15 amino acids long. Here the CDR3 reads CASSQVENGRFGYTF. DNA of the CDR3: TGCGCCAGCAGCCAAGTAGAAAACGGACGCTTCGGCTACACCTTC.

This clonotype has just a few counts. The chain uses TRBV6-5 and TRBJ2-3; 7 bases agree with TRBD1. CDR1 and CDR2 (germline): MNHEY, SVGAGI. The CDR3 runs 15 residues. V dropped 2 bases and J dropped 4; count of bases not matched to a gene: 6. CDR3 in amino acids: CASSYTDRASDTQYF. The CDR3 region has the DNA TGTGCCAGCAGTTACACCGACAGGGCTTCAGATACGCAGTATTTT.

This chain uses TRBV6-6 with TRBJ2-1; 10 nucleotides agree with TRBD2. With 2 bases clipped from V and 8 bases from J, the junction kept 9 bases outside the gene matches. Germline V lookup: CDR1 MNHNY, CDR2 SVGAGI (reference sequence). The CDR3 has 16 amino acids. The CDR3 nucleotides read TGTGCCAGCAGTTACGCTAGCGGGAGATGGGTTGATGAGCAGTTCTTC. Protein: CASSYASGRWVDEQFF.

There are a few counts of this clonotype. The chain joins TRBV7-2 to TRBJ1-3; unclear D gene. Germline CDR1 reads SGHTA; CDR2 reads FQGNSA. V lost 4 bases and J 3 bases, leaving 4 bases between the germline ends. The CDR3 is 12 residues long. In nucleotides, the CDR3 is TGTGCCAGCAGCTCATTTGGAAACACCATATATTTT. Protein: CASSSFGNTIYF.

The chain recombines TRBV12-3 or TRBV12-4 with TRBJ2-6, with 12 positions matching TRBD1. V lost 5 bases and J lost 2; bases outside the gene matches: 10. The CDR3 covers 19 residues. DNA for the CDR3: TGTGCCAGCAGTCTCACTTCCGGGACAGGGGGCCCTGGGGCCAACGTCCTGACTTTC. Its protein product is CASSLTSGTGGPGANVLTF.

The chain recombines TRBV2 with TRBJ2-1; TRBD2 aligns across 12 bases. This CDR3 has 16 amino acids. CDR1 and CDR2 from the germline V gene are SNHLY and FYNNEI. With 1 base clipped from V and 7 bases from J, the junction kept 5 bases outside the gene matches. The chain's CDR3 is CASSEVLAGGRNEQFF. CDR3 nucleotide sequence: TGTGCCAGCAGTGAAGTTCTAGCGGGGGGGCGAAATGAGCAGTTCTTC.

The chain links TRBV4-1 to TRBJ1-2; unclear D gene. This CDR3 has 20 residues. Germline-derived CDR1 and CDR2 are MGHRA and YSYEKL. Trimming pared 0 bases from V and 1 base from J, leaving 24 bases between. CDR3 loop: CASSQDVNGPNPEGNYGYTF. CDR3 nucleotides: TGCGCCAGCAGCCAAGACGTAAACGGCCCCAACCCCGAGGGTAACTATGGCTACACCTTC.

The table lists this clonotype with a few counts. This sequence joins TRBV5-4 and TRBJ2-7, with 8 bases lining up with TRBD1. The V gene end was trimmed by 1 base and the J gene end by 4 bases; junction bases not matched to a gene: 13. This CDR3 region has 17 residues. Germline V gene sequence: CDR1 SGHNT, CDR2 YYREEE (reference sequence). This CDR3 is CASSLKSGQVDLYEQYF. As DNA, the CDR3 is TGTGCCAGCAGCTTGAAGTCGGGACAGGTTGATTTATACGAGCAGTACTTC.

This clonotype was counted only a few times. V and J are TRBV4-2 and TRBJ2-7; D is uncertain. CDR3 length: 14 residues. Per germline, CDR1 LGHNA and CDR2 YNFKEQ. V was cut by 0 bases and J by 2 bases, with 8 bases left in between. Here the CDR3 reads CASSQEAETYEQYF. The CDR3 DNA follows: TGTGCCAGCAGCCAAGAGGCGGAAACCTACGAGCAGTACTTC.

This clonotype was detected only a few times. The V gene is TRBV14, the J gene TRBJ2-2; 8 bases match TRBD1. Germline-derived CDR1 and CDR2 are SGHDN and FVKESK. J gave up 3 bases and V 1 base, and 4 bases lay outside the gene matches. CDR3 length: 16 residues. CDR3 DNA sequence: TGTGCCAGCAGCCAAGTGGACAGGGTCGACACCGGGGAGCTGTTTTTT. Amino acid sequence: CASSQVDRVDTGELFF.

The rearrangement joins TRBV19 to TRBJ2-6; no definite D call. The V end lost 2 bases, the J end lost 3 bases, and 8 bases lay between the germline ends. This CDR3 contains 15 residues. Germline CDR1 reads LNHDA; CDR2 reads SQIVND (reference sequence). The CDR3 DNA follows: TGTGCCAGTAGTATACAGGAGTATGGGGCCAACGTCCTGACTTTC. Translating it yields CASSIQEYGANVLTF.

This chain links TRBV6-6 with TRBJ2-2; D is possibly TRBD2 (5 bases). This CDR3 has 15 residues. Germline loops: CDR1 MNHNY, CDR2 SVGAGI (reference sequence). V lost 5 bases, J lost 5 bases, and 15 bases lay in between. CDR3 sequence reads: CASSRGRAGTGELFF. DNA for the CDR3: TGTGCCAGCAGTAGAGGGCGGGCAGGTACCGGGGAGCTGTTTTTT.

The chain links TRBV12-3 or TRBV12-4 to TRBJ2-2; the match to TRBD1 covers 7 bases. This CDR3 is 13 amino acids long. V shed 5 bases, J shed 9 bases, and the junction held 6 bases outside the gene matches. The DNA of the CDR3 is TGTGCCAGCAGTCTAAGGGGGCGCCGGGAGCTGTTTTTT. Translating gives CASSLRGRRELFF.

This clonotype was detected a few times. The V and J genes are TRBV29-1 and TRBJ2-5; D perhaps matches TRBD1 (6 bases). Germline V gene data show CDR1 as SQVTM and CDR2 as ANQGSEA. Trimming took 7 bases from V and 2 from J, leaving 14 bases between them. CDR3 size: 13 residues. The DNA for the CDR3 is TGCAGCGCCTCCTCAGGGGTACAAGAGACCCAGTACTTC. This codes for CSASSGVQETQYF.

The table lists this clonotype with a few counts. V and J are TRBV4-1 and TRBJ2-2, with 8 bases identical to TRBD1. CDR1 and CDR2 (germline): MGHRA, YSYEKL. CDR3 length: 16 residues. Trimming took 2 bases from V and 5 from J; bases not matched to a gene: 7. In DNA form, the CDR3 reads TGCGCCAGCAGCCAATCTGGACAGGGAAGAACCGGGGAGCTGTTTTTT. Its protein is CASSQSGQGRTGELFF.

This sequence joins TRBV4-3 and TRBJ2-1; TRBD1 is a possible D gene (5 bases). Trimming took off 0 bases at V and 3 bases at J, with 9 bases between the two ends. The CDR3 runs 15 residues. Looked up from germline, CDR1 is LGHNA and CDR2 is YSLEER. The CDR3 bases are TGCGCCAGCAGCCAAGAAGACAGAAACTACAATGAGCAGTTCTTC. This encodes CASSQEDRNYNEQFF.

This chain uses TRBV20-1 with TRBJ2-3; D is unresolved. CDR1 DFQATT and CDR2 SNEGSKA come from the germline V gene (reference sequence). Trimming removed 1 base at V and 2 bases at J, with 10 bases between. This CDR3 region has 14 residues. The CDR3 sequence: CSARGDGPTDTQYF. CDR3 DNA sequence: TGCAGTGCTAGAGGTGACGGGCCCACAGATACGCAGTATTTT.

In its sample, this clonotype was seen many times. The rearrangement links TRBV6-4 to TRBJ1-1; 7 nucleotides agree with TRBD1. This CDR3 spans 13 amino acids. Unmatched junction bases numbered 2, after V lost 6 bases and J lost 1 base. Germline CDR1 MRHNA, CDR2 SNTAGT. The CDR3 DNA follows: TGTGCCAGCAGCCGGACAGGGAACACTGAAGCTTTCTTT. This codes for CASSRTGNTEAFF.

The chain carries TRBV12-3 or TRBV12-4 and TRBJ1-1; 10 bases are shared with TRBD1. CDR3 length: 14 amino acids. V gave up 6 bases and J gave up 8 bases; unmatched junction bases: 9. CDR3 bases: TGTGCCAGCAGAGCGACAGGGGGCGGTTACGAAGCTTTCTTT. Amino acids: CASRATGGGYEAFF.

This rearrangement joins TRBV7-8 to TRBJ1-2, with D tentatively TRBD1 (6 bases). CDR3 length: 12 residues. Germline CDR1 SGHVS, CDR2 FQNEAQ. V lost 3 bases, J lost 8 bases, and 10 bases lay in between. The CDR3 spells CASSFSGEGYTF. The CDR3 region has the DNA TGTGCCAGCAGCTTCTCAGGGGAAGGCTACACCTTC.